This is a list of T cell receptor beta chains from one sample in a study of HIV-infected children after antiretroviral therapy interruption. From the 3' RACE reads, TCRdb called clonotypes with MiXCR, one entry per CDR3 protein. The sample records some 40,000 distinct CDR3 sequences, around 7% being singletons. The sequencing here drew on CD45RA+ CD4+ T cells from PBMCs, pooled from several time points, taken from a donor given antiretroviral therapy, either interrupted or continuous. These receptors originate from a pool of human donors with HIV. Each CDR3 is given with its conserved first and last residue. Each record gives: clone size, D gene, V gene, J gene, CDR3 protein. D genes are given only for firm matches. Expanded clones are given a class, and other clones once, few, many or no size at all.

clone_size: many; d_call: TRBD1; v_call: TRBV4-1; j_call: TRBJ1-5; cdr3_aa: CASSLGTVYQPQHF
clone_size: many; d_call: -; v_call: TRBV3-1; j_call: TRBJ2-3; cdr3_aa: CASSPSWSGLGDTQYF
clone_size: many; d_call: -; v_call: TRBV9; j_call: TRBJ2-5; cdr3_aa: CASSPTGKETQYF
clone_size: many; d_call: -; v_call: TRBV5-4; j_call: TRBJ2-7; cdr3_aa: CASSRTGYEQYF
clone_size: -; d_call: TRBD1; v_call: TRBV5-4; j_call: TRBJ1-3; cdr3_aa: CASSPPTGKSNTIYF
clone_size: many; d_call: -; v_call: TRBV12-3/TRBV12-4; j_call: TRBJ2-7; cdr3_aa: CASSQIKVVNLGEQYF
clone_size: many; d_call: -; v_call: TRBV7-7; j_call: TRBJ2-5; cdr3_aa: CASSLIKGEPVETQYF
clone_size: few; d_call: TRBD1; v_call: TRBV5-1; j_call: TRBJ2-2; cdr3_aa: CASSLWDSRTGELFF
clone_size: many; d_call: -; v_call: TRBV28; j_call: TRBJ1-1; cdr3_aa: CASSLGGAEVTEAFF
clone_size: -; d_call: -; v_call: TRBV20-1; j_call: TRBJ1-5; cdr3_aa: CSVPRQGNQPQHF
clone_size: many; d_call: -; v_call: TRBV4-1; j_call: TRBJ1-4; cdr3_aa: CASSQESQVNEKLFF
clone_size: -; d_call: TRBD2; v_call: TRBV20-1; j_call: TRBJ2-1; cdr3_aa: CSAKRLAGGYNEQFF
clone_size: many; d_call: TRBD2; v_call: TRBV20-1; j_call: TRBJ2-5; cdr3_aa: CSAPTSGKETQYF
clone_size: many; d_call: TRBD2; v_call: TRBV29-1; j_call: TRBJ2-5; cdr3_aa: CSVPPTSGPQETQYF
clone_size: many; d_call: -; v_call: TRBV18; j_call: TRBJ1-1; cdr3_aa: CASSTQGDTEAFF
clone_size: many; d_call: TRBD1; v_call: TRBV7-9; j_call: TRBJ1-2; cdr3_aa: CASSSSGTAHGYTF